What follows describes a single T cell receptor beta chain. Its antigen is not known. The data were obtained in a study of neurological immune-mediated disorders. By 5'RACE with 10-nucleotide random UMIs, the cDNA was made. Using its own MiXCR run on the 5' RACE reads, TCRdb lists one record per CDR3 protein. The sample lists about 60,000 distinct CDR3 sequences; roughly 4.6% were seen once. V shed 2 bases and J shed 8 bases, with 27 bases lying between them. Germline V gives CDR1 LGHDT, CDR2 YNNKEL (reference sequence). The CDR3 is made up of 18 amino acids. Study-wide points: One cluster of related CDR3 sequences contained, by phylogenetic grouping, the repertoires of 18 of 34 multiple sclerosis patients and formed a possible signature.

This sequence joins TRBV3-1 and TRBJ1-2; D is undetermined. Sequences were obtained from PBMCs. The TCR was taken from a man in his fifties with multiple sclerosis. This CDR3 reads CASSQYSPAARTTIGYTF. CDR3 coding DNA: TGTGCCAGCAGCCAATATTCGCCGGCCGCAAGGACGACTATCGGCTACACCTTC.